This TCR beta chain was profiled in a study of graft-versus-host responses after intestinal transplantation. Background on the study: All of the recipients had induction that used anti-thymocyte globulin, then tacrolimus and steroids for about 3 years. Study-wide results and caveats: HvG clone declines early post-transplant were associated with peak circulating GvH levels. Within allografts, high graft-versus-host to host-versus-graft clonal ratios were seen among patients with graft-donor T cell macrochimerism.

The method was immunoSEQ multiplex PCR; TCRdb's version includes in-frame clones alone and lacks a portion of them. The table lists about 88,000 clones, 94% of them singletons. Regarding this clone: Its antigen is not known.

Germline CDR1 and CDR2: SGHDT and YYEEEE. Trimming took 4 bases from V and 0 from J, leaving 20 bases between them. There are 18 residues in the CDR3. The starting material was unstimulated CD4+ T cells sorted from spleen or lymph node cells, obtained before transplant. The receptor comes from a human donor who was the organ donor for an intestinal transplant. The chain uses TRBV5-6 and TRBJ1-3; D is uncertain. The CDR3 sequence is CASSPTYLMGSSGNTIYF. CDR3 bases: TGTGCCAGCAGCCCGACCTACTTAATGGGGAGCTCTGGAAACACCATATATTTT.